This T cell receptor (beta chain) comes out of a study of blood T cell repertoires in COVID-19. Study as a whole: Collection of acute and convalescent COVID-19 samples took place in the United States, Italy and Spain. The analysed material was cDNA or gDNA that came from T cells, B-cell-depleted T cells, or PBMCs.

The CDR3 loop spans 16 amino acids. Per the germline V gene, CDR1 is SGDLS and CDR2 is YYNGEE. The ends lost 2 bases at V and 5 bases at J; junction bases unmatched: 4. Under the authors' procedure: Reference gene primer amplification yielded estimated nucleated cell counts. Assay: immunoSEQ multiplex PCR; the TCRdb copy retains only in-frame clones and omits some. V and J calls and clone size are those listed in that table; D and trimming were worked out from the DNA. The repertoire holds some 120,000 clones, with roughly 84% as singletons. The sequencing input was peripheral blood. The sequence was collected from a woman aged 70 to 79 with acute or convalescent COVID-19. This sequence joins TRBV9 and TRBJ2-1; 13 nucleotides line up with TRBD2. The CDR3 coding sequence is TGTGCCAGCAGCGTTGGACTAGCGGGGGCCGACAATGAGCAGTTCTTC. Translating gives CASSVGLAGADNEQFF.